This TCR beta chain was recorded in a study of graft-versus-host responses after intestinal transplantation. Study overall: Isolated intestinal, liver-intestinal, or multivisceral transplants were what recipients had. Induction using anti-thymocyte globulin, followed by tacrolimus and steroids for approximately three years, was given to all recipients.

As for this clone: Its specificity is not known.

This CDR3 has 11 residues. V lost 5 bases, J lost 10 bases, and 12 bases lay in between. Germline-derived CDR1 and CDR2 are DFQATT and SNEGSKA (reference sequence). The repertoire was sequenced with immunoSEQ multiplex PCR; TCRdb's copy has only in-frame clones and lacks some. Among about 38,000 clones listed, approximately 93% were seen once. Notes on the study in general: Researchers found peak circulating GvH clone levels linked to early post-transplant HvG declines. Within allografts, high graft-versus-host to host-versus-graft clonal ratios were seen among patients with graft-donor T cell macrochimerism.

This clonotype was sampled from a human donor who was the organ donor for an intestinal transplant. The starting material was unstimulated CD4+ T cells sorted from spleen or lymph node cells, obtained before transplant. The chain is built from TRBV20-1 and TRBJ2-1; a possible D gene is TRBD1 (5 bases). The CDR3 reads CSAGRDHEQFF. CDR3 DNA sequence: TGCAGTGCTGGCAGGGATCACGAGCAGTTCTTC.